This TCR beta chain was found in a study of OX40 agonist ivuxolimab in advanced cancers. General observations from the study: Mean expanded clone counts were higher in CD8+ than CD4+ T cells.

V lost 5 bases and J 0 bases, leaving 11 bases between the germline ends. This CDR3 has 16 amino acids. CDR1 is MNHEY and CDR2 is SMNVEV in the germline V gene (reference sequence). Only in-frame clones appear in the TCRdb table, and some are missing; sequencing was by immunoSEQ multiplex PCR. The sample has tens of thousands of clones, less than 90% seen once. This clone was found a few times. Its antigen is unidentified. Sequenced material: CD4+ or CD8+ T cells sorted from blood, taken in a trial of the OX40 agonist ivuxolimab. The chain recombines TRBV27 with TRBJ1-6; D is ambiguous. The clonotype comes from an adult with an advanced solid tumor such as melanoma, head and neck, liver or kidney cancer. CDR3 region: CASSIGVNSYNSPLHF. The CDR3 region has the DNA TGTGCCAGCAGTATCGGGGTTAACTCCTATAATTCACCCCTCCACTTT.